The rows below give T cell receptor beta chains drawn from one sample of a study of cytomegalovirus exposure and HLA in healthy donors. The data were produced by immunoSEQ multiplex PCR, yet TCRdb's version contains in-frame clones alone and is incomplete. The sample yields about 98,000 clones, roughly 70% seen once. The sequenced sample was PBMCs. The receptors were gathered from a man aged 50-60 years in good health and CMV-seronegative. Each CDR3 is given with its conserved first and last residue. Fields, in order: V gene, D gene, clone size, J gene, CDR3 protein, CDR3 DNA. A D gene is named only where the DNA matches it firmly. Clone size appears in some rows only: once, few, many, or a class for an expanded clone.

>TRBV6-1|.|.|TRBJ1-4
CASTPDSPYNEKLFF
TGTGCCAGCACCCCCGACAGCCCTTATAATGAAAAACTGTTTTTT
>TRBV7-9|.|.|TRBJ2-5
CASSFGLREETQYF
TGTGCCAGCAGCTTCGGACTGCGCGAAGAGACCCAGTACTTC
>TRBV4-3|.|.|TRBJ2-7
CASSRETGSEQYF
TGCGCCAGCAGCCGAGAGACAGGAAGCGAGCAGTACTTC
>TRBV7-2|.|few|TRBJ2-3
CASSFTGRTDTQYF
TGTGCCAGCAGCTTCACCGGGAGAACAGATACGCAGTATTTT
>TRBV6-1|.|.|TRBJ1-6
CASSEAFSISSNSPLHF
TGTGCCAGCAGTGAAGCGTTTTCGATCTCGAGTAATTCACCCCTCCACTTT
>TRBV27|TRBD1|.|TRBJ2-7
CASSPGTGMVEQYF
TGTGCCAGCAGCCCCGGGACAGGGATGGTCGAGCAGTACTTC
>TRBV7-6|TRBD2|.|TRBJ2-7
CASSPRTSGTYYEQYF
TGTGCCAGCAGCCCCAGGACTAGCGGGACCTACTACGAGCAGTACTTC
>TRBV29-1|.|.|TRBJ2-7
CSVDSVNEQYF
TGCAGCGTTGATTCAGTAAACGAGCAGTACTTC
>TRBV6-5|.|.|TRBJ2-1
CASSYQLAGSYNEQFF
TGTGCCAGCAGTTACCAGCTAGCTGGGTCCTACAATGAGCAGTTCTTC
>TRBV7-2|.|.|TRBJ2-3
CASSFREADTQYF
TGTGCCAGCAGCTTTAGGGAGGCAGATACGCAGTATTTT
>TRBV6-6|.|.|TRBJ2-1
CASRYRNEQFF
TGTGCCAGCAGATACCGGAATGAGCAGTTCTTC
>TRBV9|TRBD2|.|TRBJ2-1
CASGGLAGVGNEQFF
TGTGCCAGCGGGGGACTAGCGGGGGTAGGGAATGAGCAGTTCTTC
>TRBV5-4|.|.|TRBJ1-3
CASSYTGEGNTIYF
TGTGCCAGCAGCTATACAGGAGAAGGAAACACCATATATTTT
>TRBV6-6|.|.|TRBJ2-7
CASSLATSSYEQYF
TGTGCCAGTTCCCTAGCGACGAGCTCCTACGAGCAGTACTTC
>TRBV9|.|.|TRBJ2-7
CAGSVGGSEEQYF
TGTGCCGGCAGCGTAGGTGGATCGGAGGAGCAGTACTTC
>TRBV10-3|TRBD2|.|TRBJ2-2
CAIRSGTRGQTGELFF
TGTGCCATCAGATCCGGGACTAGGGGACAAACCGGGGAGCTGTTTTTT
>TRBV27|TRBD2|once|TRBJ2-7
CASRKAGITYEQYF
TGTGCCAGCAGGAAAGCGGGAATAACCTACGAGCAGTACTTC
>TRBV14|TRBD1|.|TRBJ2-7
CASSTGQGAYEQYF
TGTGCCAGCAGCACAGGACAGGGGGCGTACGAGCAGTACTTC
>TRBV19|TRBD2|.|TRBJ2-7
CASSILGLANEQYF
TGTGCCAGTAGTATCCTCGGACTAGCGAACGAGCAGTACTTC
>TRBV6-5|TRBD1|few|TRBJ2-5
CASSFHRGGETQYF
TGTGCCAGCAGTTTTCACAGGGGTGGTGAGACCCAGTACTTC
>TRBV28|TRBD1|few|TRBJ1-2
CASSYVPGQYGYTF
TGTGCCAGCAGTTATGTCCCGGGACAGTATGGCTACACCTTC
>TRBV7-2|.|.|TRBJ1-2
CASSSPGSRYNYGYTF
TGTGCCAGCAGCTCCCCGGGGTCTAGGTATAACTATGGCTACACCTTC
>TRBV5-1|.|few|TRBJ2-7
CASSLAQGLYEQYF
TGCGCCAGCAGCTTGGCGCAGGGGTTATACGAGCAGTACTTC
>TRBV4-3|.|few|TRBJ1-2
CASSQVGGAASYTF
TGCGCCAGCAGCCAAGTGGGAGGGGCGGCAAGCTACACCTTC
>TRBV28|TRBD1|.|TRBJ1-4
CASSSGTGGWEKLFF
TGTGCCAGCAGTTCCGGGACAGGGGGCTGGGAAAAACTGTTTTTT
>TRBV27|TRBD1|once|TRBJ2-5
CASSSRQGSETQYF
TGTGCCAGCAGTTCAAGACAGGGATCCGAGACCCAGTACTTC
>TRBV2|.|few|TRBJ1-3
CASGGTGNTIYF
TGTGCTTCGGGGGGAACTGGAAACACCATATATTTT
>TRBV19|TRBD1|.|TRBJ1-5
CASSSRTGGGNQPQHF
TGTGCCAGTAGTTCCCGGACAGGGGGCGGAAATCAGCCCCAGCATTTT
>TRBV19|.|.|TRBJ1-5
CASSIARTVSNQPQHF
TGTGCCAGTAGTATAGCCCGTACGGTTAGCAATCAGCCCCAGCATTTT
>TRBV19|TRBD2|.|TRBJ2-3
CASSTKAGGRDTQYF
TGTGCCAGTAGTACTAAAGCGGGGGGCCGGGATACGCAGTATTTT
>TRBV5-1|TRBD2|few|TRBJ2-1
CASSEGLAGFGSSYNEQFF
TGCGCCAGCAGCGAGGGACTAGCGGGGTTTGGTAGCTCCTACAATGAGCAGTTCTTC
>TRBV28|.|.|TRBJ1-1
CASGTGTPNTEAFF
TGTGCCAGCGGAACCGGGACACCGAACACTGAAGCTTTCTTT
>TRBV23-1|.|.|TRBJ2-1
CASSHRQVDEQFF
TGCGCCAGCAGTCATAGGCAGGTCGATGAGCAGTTCTTC
>TRBV5-1|TRBD1|.|TRBJ1-4
CASMPGQGNEKLFF
TGCGCCAGCATGCCGGGACAGGGAAATGAAAAACTGTTTTTT
>TRBV7-8|.|.|TRBJ1-1
CASRLYRDTEAFF
TGTGCCAGCAGATTATACAGGGACACTGAAGCTTTCTTT
>TRBV7-2|.|.|TRBJ2-1
CASSSRDNEQFF
TGTGCCAGCAGCTCCAGGGACAATGAGCAGTTCTTC
>TRBV6-1|.|few|TRBJ2-7
CASSVTGSVEQYF
TGTGCCAGCAGTGTTACAGGGTCGGTCGAGCAGTACTTC
>TRBV7-2|TRBD1|.|TRBJ1-5
CASSFRQGNQPQHF
TGTGCCAGCAGCTTTCGACAGGGGAATCAGCCCCAGCATTTT
>TRBV19|TRBD1|.|TRBJ2-7
CASSIGTGGGEQYF
TGTGCCAGTAGTATTGGGACAGGGGGCGGCGAGCAGTACTTC
>TRBV19|.|.|TRBJ2-2
CASNGQAWGELFF
TGTGCCAGTAATGGGCAGGCATGGGGGGAGCTGTTTTTT
>TRBV19|TRBD2|few|TRBJ2-1
CATRGGGNEQFF
TGTGCCACTCGCGGGGGAGGCAATGAGCAGTTCTTC
>TRBV6-5|TRBD2|.|TRBJ2-5
CASSFSGTSIQETQYF
TGTGCCAGCAGTTTTTCCGGGACTAGCATCCAAGAGACCCAGTACTTC
>TRBV18|.|.|TRBJ1-1
CASSPPSGFTFAAFF
TGTGCCAGCTCACCACCGTCAGGGTTCACCTTCGCGGCTTTCTTT
>TRBV19|.|few|TRBJ1-5
CASSPFDEVNNQPQHF
TGTGCCAGTAGTCCTTTTGACGAGGTCAACAATCAGCCCCAGCATTTT
>TRBV10-2|.|few|TRBJ1-5
CASTYGRDQPQHF
TGCGCCAGCACCTACGGGAGGGATCAGCCCCAGCATTTT
>TRBV6-1|.|.|TRBJ1-2
CASSEAGGGADYGYTF
TGTGCCAGCAGTGAAGCAGGAGGAGGGGCAGACTATGGCTACACCTTC
>TRBV7-9|TRBD1|.|TRBJ1-1
CASNGQGSAEAFF
TGTGCCAGCAACGGACAGGGCTCGGCTGAAGCTTTCTTT
>TRBV20-1|.|.|TRBJ2-7
CSAQSGYEQYF
TGCAGTGCGCAATCGGGCTACGAGCAGTACTTC
>TRBV9|.|.|TRBJ2-5
CASSVDGGSGETQYF
TGTGCCAGCAGCGTAGACGGGGGTTCGGGGGAGACCCAGTACTTC
>TRBV4-2|.|.|TRBJ2-2
CASSRQAGLNTGELFF
TGTGCCAGCAGCCGCCAAGCGGGTCTGAACACCGGGGAGCTGTTTTTT
>TRBV2|.|.|TRBJ2-5
CASSGRTLGGETQYF
TGTGCCAGCAGTGGGCGGACTCTGGGGGGAGAGACCCAGTACTTC
>TRBV29-1|.|.|TRBJ1-4
CSVGGTNEKLFF
TGCAGCGTGGGGGGGACTAATGAAAAACTGTTTTTT
>TRBV2|TRBD1|.|TRBJ1-2
CASRNRDSPRLYGYTF
TGTGCCAGCAGAAATCGGGACAGCCCGAGACTCTATGGCTACACCTTC